The clone carrying this T cell receptor (beta chain) has more than one count but fewer than ten. Its specificity is unknown. This sample was taken from a study of T-cell memory formation after mild COVID-19. Turning to the study itself: TCR clusters were mostly confined to one donor each.

TCRdb used MiXCR to reprocess the 5' RACE reads, holding one entry per CDR3 protein. This sample carries about 470,000 distinct CDR3 sequences, 20% to 25% of them seen once, and the ten largest clones take under 15%. Study-wide findings and caveats: The study found balanced CD4/CD8 in clones contracting day 15 to 85 and a CD4+ lean in later expanders. Confirmation of SARS-CoV-2 specificity was lacking for second-wave clones peaking day 37.

The CDR3 runs to 11 residues. The germline V and J ends were trimmed by 4 bases and 11 bases, with 9 bases remaining between them. The chain uses TRBV12-3 or TRBV12-4 and TRBJ2-1, with no clear D. Material: PBMCs or a T cell subset sorted from them (not recorded which). The sequence was collected from an adult woman who had mild COVID-19 (a few samples of this study predate the infection). Cell type and time point are not known. Written as DNA, the CDR3 is TGTGCCAGCAGTTCTAACTGGAAGCAGTTCTTC. Translation gives CASSSNWKQFF.